The T cell receptor (beta chain) under discussion was sequenced for a study of blood T cell repertoires in COVID-19. Across the whole study: COVID-19 samples collected from the United States, Italy and Spain covered acute and convalescent phases. PBMCs, B-cell-depleted T cells, or T cells provided the cDNA or gDNA that made up the material.

Germline V gene sequence: CDR1 LNHDA, CDR2 SQIVND (reference sequence). The V gene lost 6 bases and the J gene lost 0 bases, with 8 bases spanning the gap. The CDR3 extends over 14 amino acids. Source study methods: Reference gene primer amplification gave estimated nucleated cell counts. Repertoires were generated with immunoSEQ multiplex PCR, while TCRdb's copy carries only in-frame clones and drops some. That table furnishes V, J and clone size, whereas the DNA furnished D and trimming. The sample includes more than 85,000 clones, around 85% of them seen just once. This receptor was obtained from a woman in her sixties with acute or convalescent COVID-19. The chain recombines TRBV19 with TRBJ2-2; D remains unclear. What was sequenced was peripheral blood. In nucleotides, the CDR3 is TGTGCCAGTAGACTCAGGCCGAACACCGGGGAGCTGTTTTTT. Amino acids: CASRLRPNTGELFF. The whole variable domain, filled in from reference TRBV19 and TRBJ2-2, reads DGGITQSPKYLFRKEGQNVTLSCEQNLNHDAMYWYRQDPGQGLRLIYYSQIVNDFQKGDIAEGYSVSREKKESFPLTVTSAQKNPTAFYLCASRLRPNTGELFFGEGSRLTVL.